This T cell receptor beta chain was captured in a study of blood T cell repertoires in COVID-19. Only in-frame clones appear in the TCRdb table, and some are missing; sequencing was by immunoSEQ multiplex PCR. The sample contains 250,000 to 300,000 clones, 85% to 90% of which appear only once. CDR3 length: 13 residues. V lost 4 bases and J 4 bases, leaving 8 bases between the germline ends. The rearrangement uses TRBV12-3 or TRBV12-4 and TRBJ1-5; the D is unclear. The sequenced sample was peripheral blood. The sequence was collected from a woman aged 55-69 years with COVID-19, enrolled during active disease. Written as DNA, the CDR3 is TGTGCCAGCAGTTGGGCCCCGAATCAGCCCCAGCATTTT. Translation gives CASSWAPNQPQHF.